This TCR beta chain was identified during a study of immune characterization of retroperitoneal liposarcoma. TCRdb fed the PCR reads into MiXCR, producing one record per CDR3 protein. The sample yields thousands of distinct CDR3 sequences, 25% to 35% seen once. This clonotype was observed a few times. The TCR comes from a female donor with retroperitoneal liposarcoma. Sequencing was done on a sample of tumor tissue.

CDR3 in amino acids: CASSESTPEPQHF. The CDR3 region has the DNA TGCGCCAGCAGTGAGTCGACCCCAGAGCCCCAGCATTTT. The V gene is TRBV10-2, the J gene TRBJ1-5; D uncertain. V shed 0 bases and J shed 8 bases, with 8 bases lying between them. Looked up from germline, CDR1 is WSHSY and CDR2 is SAAADI. The CDR3 covers 13 residues.